This record concerns one TCR beta chain sequence. Germline CDR1 SGHAT, CDR2 FQNNGV. J lost 7 bases, V lost 0 bases, and 6 bases had no gene match. The CDR3 consists of 15 residues. TCRdb re-called the RT-PCR reads with MiXCR, one entry per CDR3 protein. The sample consists of around 700,000 distinct CDR3 sequences, approximately 15% of them appearing once. Material for sequencing was memory CD4+ T cells from blood. The receptor's source is a female donor in good health, serving as a healthy control. The chain combines TRBV11-2 with TRBJ2-1; 7 nucleotides line up with TRBD2. CDR3 sequence: CASSLDRWGGNEQFF. The CDR3 DNA sequence: TGTGCCAGCAGCTTAGATCGGTGGGGGGGGAATGAGCAGTTCTTC. The full variable domain, completed using reference TRBV11-2 and TRBJ2-1, is EAGVAQSPRYKIIEKRQSVAFWCNPISGHATLYWYQQILGQGPKLLIQFQNNGVVDDSQLPKDRFSAERLKGVDSTLKIQPAKLEDSAVYLCASSLDRWGGNEQFFGPGTRLTVL.